The 8 T cell receptor beta chains below come from one sample, sequenced in a study of T cells in narcolepsy (dated by TCRdb to 2017 to 2018). The library was built by means of the immunoSEQ multiplex PCR assay. TCRdb mirrors the immuneACCESS table, restricted to in-frame sequences. Some clones are absent from its copies; in checked studies, under half trace to an unresolved V gene, and the reason for the others is unknown. This sample holds 10,000 or so clones; about three quarters were observed only once. The ten largest clones add up to over 20% of the sample. Sample: CD45RA- memory CD8+ T cells from PBMCs. Interpreted using the paper, the cell subset or site label stands for: memory T cells sorted ex vivo from peripheral blood. The receptors shown here come from a human donor with narcolepsy.

V usage is TRBV16 and J usage is TRBJ1-2; no clear D. The CDR3 has 17 amino acids. Trimming took 5 bases from V and 4 from J, leaving 23 bases between them. Per the germline V gene, CDR1 is KGHSY and CDR2 is FQNENV. CDR3 nucleotides: TGTGCCAGCAGCACCTGTGTGATCGTTAGAAAGACCTATGGCTACACCTTC. Translating it yields CASSTCVIVRKTYGYTF.

This clone was seen a few times. This rearrangement joins TRBV6-1 to TRBJ2-1; 14 bases are shared with TRBD2. The V gene's germline CDR1 is MNHNS and CDR2 SASEGT. With 4 bases clipped from V and 4 bases from J, the junction kept 9 bases outside the gene matches. CDR3 size: 18 residues. CDR3 in DNA: TGTGCCAGCAGTGGACTAGCGGGAGGGGTCGGGGGGTACAATGAGCAGTTCTTC. Translation gives CASSGLAGGVGGYNEQFF.

About this clone: At one end the junction does not follow the germline gene, possibly because of a read error. The chain combines TRBV5-8 with TRBJ1-1; D perhaps matches TRBD1 (6 bases). Germline CDR1 and CDR2: SGHTS and YDEGEE. CDR3 length: 14 amino acids. The CDR3 bases are TGTGCCAGCACCTTGAGCAGGGGGAACACTGAAGCTTTCTTT. This sequence encodes CASTLSRGNTEAFF. Full variable domain (outside the CDR3, taken from reference TRBV5-8 and TRBJ1-1): EAGVTQSPTHLIKTRGQQATLRCSPISGHTSVYWYQQALGLGLQFLLWYDEGEERNRGNFPPRFSGRQFPNYSSELNVNALELEDSALYLCASTLSRGNTEAFFGQGTRLTVV.

This chain connects TRBV13 to TRBJ2-7; no reliable D call. CDR1 and CDR2 (germline): PRHDT, FYEKMQ (reference sequence). Trimming took 5 bases from V and 2 from J, leaving 10 bases between them. CDR3 length equals 13 residues. The DNA of the CDR3 is TGTGCCAGCAGCCCTCAGACTGCCTACGAGCAGTACTTC. It encodes CASSPQTAYEQYF.

The chain combines TRBV4-1 with TRBJ2-7; D uncertain. From germline, CDR1 is MGHRA and CDR2 YSYEKL. The CDR3 contains 13 residues. The V gene lost 1 base and the J gene lost 4 bases, with 8 bases spanning the gap. CDR3 DNA: TGCGCCAGCAGCCAAGTGGGTGGTTACGAGCAGTACTTC. Protein sequence: CASSQVGGYEQYF.

This rearrangement joins TRBV11-2 to TRBJ2-7, with 8 bases that match TRBD1. This CDR3 comprises 13 residues. V lost 8 bases, J lost 2 bases, and 5 bases stayed unmatched. Germline CDR1 reads SGHAT; CDR2 reads FQNNGV. In DNA, the CDR3 is TGTGCCAGCGGACAGGGTGCGACCTACGAGCAGTACTTC. Its protein product is CASGQGATYEQYF.

The chain couples TRBV4-1 to TRBJ2-7, with no clear D. The CDR3 spans 15 residues. Trimming shortened V by 0 bases and J by 2 bases, and 11 bases separated the two germline ends. Per germline, CDR1 MGHRA and CDR2 YSYEKL. CDR3 loop: CASSQEWTNTYEQYF. Written as DNA, the CDR3 is TGCGCCAGCAGCCAAGAGTGGACCAATACCTACGAGCAGTACTTC.

The rearrangement joins TRBV6-6 to TRBJ2-7; 7 bases match TRBD1. The ends lost 5 bases at V and 5 bases at J; junction bases unmatched: 12. Germline V CDR1 and CDR2: MNHNY, SVGAGI (reference sequence). This CDR3 spans 15 amino acids. The CDR3 DNA reads as TGTGCCAGCAGTCCCGAAGAGACAGGGTCCCACGAGCAGTACTTC. This gives the protein CASSPEETGSHEQYF.